Reported below is one T cell receptor (beta chain). No antigen is known for it. This record belongs to a study of blood T cells in healthy people across ages. A second PCR, run for roughly 7 to 11 cycles, used a sample-barcoded 5' primer plus a J-beta primer mix. MiXCR, run by TCRdb on the 5' RACE reads, gives a single entry per CDR3 protein. Of approximately 1,100,000 distinct CDR3 sequences in the sample, roughly 45% are singletons; the top ten hold over 15%. Deletions cut 8 bases from V and 0 bases from J, with 11 bases between. The germline gives CDR1 SNHLY, CDR2 FYNNEI. CDR3 length: 14 residues. General study findings and limits: Estimates of total diversity, which came from one million sequenced T cells, were considered to be underestimates. As age increased, TCR beta diversity per million T cells fell in a roughly linear fashion.

The origin of this receptor is an older woman in good health. The specimen was blood. V is TRBV2 and J is TRBJ2-1; D is uncertain. As DNA, the CDR3 is TGTGCCAGCGCCAGGCAAAGCTCCTACAATGAGCAGTTCTTC. It translates to CASARQSSYNEQFF.